This is a list of T cell receptor beta chains from one sample in a study of radiation and T cells in renal cell carcinoma. Generated by immunoSEQ multiplex PCR, the TCRdb table keeps only in-frame clones and is missing some. The sample lists 150,000 to 200,000 clones, about 88% occurring once. The input for sequencing was blood, taken from a patient whose treatment included radiotherapy and nephrectomy. The receptor set was obtained from a woman in her 50s with renal cell carcinoma. Both conserved end residues are part of each CDR3. The D gene is left open where the match is weak. Clone size is not always given. Where it is, it says once, few, many or a class for expanded clones.

D gene	clone size	V gene	J gene	CDR3 protein	CDR3 DNA
NA	NA	TRBV7-2	TRBJ1-3	CASSAQGAGSGNTIYF	TGTGCCAGCAGCGCGCAGGGAGCAGGCTCTGGAAACACCATATATTTT
NA	NA	TRBV19	TRBJ1-5	CASSIRVFQPQHF	TGTGCCAGTAGTATCAGGGTTTTTCAGCCCCAGCATTTT
NA	NA	TRBV6-5	TRBJ1-4	CASSFDAGREKLFF	TGTGCCAGCAGTTTCGACGCAGGGCGCGAAAAACTGTTTTTT
TRBD2	NA	TRBV9	TRBJ2-1	CASGSGGVYNEQFF	TGTGCCAGCGGTAGCGGGGGGGTATACAATGAGCAGTTCTTC
NA	NA	TRBV10-3	TRBJ1-2	CAISGPGNYGYTF	TGTGCCATCAGTGGACCGGGTAACTATGGCTACACCTTC
NA	NA	TRBV19	TRBJ2-1	CASSIDRGPNNEQFF	TGTGCCAGTAGTATAGACCGGGGACCAAACAATGAGCAGTTCTTC
TRBD1	NA	TRBV5-1	TRBJ1-1	CASGTGRTASEAFF	TGCGCCAGCGGGACAGGAAGGACCGCCTCTGAAGCTTTCTTT
NA	NA	TRBV29-1	TRBJ1-6	CSVMLQSHNSPLHF	TGCAGCGTTATGTTGCAGTCCCATAATTCACCCCTCCACTTT
NA	NA	TRBV7-2	TRBJ2-1	CASSLARAARNEQFF	TGTGCCAGCAGCTTAGCGCGGGCGGCGAGGAATGAGCAGTTCTTC
TRBD1	few	TRBV19	TRBJ2-7	CASSREGQTYEQYF	TGTGCCAGTAGTCGTGAGGGACAGACCTACGAGCAGTACTTC
NA	few	TRBV6-1	TRBJ1-5	CASSEILSKPQHF	TGTGCCAGCAGTGAAATTCTATCAAAGCCCCAGCATTTT
NA	NA	TRBV6-1	TRBJ1-2	CASISIELLYGYTF	TGTGCCAGCATAAGTATAGAACTGCTTTATGGCTACACCTTC
NA	NA	TRBV5-1	TRBJ1-2	CASSLAQGWYGYTF	TGCGCCAGCAGCTTGGCACAGGGTTGGTATGGCTACACCTTC
NA	NA	TRBV19	TRBJ2-1	CASSSLGSLVNEQFF	TGTGCCAGTAGTAGCCTCGGGTCCCTAGTGAATGAGCAGTTCTTC
TRBD1	NA	TRBV19	TRBJ1-5	CATQRGQSSNQPQHF	TGTGCCACCCAAAGGGGACAGTCTAGCAATCAGCCCCAGCATTTT
TRBD1	NA	TRBV14	TRBJ1-2	CASSRTGRSKANYGYTF	TGTGCCAGCAGTCGGACAGGGAGGAGTAAAGCTAACTATGGCTACACCTTC
TRBD1	NA	TRBV4-1	TRBJ1-5	CASSQEYSPGQNNQPQHF	TGCGCCAGCAGCCAAGAATATTCTCCGGGACAGAATAATCAGCCCCAGCATTTT
NA	NA	TRBV29-1	TRBJ2-1	CSVRGGPSYNEQFF	TGCAGCGTTCGGGGCGGACCCTCCTACAATGAGCAGTTCTTC
TRBD1	NA	TRBV7-9	TRBJ1-1	CASSPRQGLNTEAFF	TGTGCCAGCAGCCCCCGACAGGGTCTTAACACTGAAGCTTTCTTT
NA	NA	TRBV19	TRBJ1-1	CASITTPKDTEAFF	TGTGCCAGTATTACCACCCCCAAGGACACTGAAGCTTTCTTT
NA	NA	TRBV6-5	TRBJ1-1	CASSPLFDTSTEAFF	TGTGCCAGCAGCCCTTTATTTGACACGAGCACTGAAGCTTTCTTT
NA	NA	TRBV6-5	TRBJ2-3	CASSYQRPADTQYF	TGTGCCAGCAGTTACCAACGACCGGCTGATACGCAGTATTTT
NA	NA	TRBV29-1	TRBJ2-1	CSVVEMRSYNEQFF	TGCAGCGTTGTGGAGATGAGGAGCTACAATGAGCAGTTCTTC
NA	NA	TRBV10-3	TRBJ2-5	CAINGQETQYF	TGTGCCATCAATGGGCAAGAGACCCAGTACTTC
NA	NA	TRBV2	TRBJ2-7	CASRSGLSYEQYF	TGTGCCAGCAGATCTGGACTTTCGTACGAGCAGTACTTC